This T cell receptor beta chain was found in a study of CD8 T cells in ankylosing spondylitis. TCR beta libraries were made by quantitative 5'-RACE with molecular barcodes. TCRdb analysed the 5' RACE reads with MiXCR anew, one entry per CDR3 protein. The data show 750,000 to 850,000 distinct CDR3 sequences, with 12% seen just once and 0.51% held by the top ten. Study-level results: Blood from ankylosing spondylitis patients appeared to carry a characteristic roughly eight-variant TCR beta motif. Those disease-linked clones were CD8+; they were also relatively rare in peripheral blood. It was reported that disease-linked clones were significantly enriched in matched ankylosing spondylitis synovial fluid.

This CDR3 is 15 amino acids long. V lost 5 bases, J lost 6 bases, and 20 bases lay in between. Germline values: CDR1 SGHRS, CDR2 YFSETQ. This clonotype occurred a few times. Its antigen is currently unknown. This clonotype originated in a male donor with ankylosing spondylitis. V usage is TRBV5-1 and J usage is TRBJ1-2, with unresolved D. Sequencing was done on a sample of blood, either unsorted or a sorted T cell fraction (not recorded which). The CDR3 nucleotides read TGCGCCAGCAGTTGGGGAATGGATACGATCAATGGCTACACCTTC. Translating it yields CASSWGMDTINGYTF. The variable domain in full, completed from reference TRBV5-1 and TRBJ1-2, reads KAGVTQTPRYLIKTRGQQVTLSCSPISGHRSVSWYQQTPGQGLQFLFEYFSETQRNKGNFPGRFSGRQFSNSRSEMNVSTLELGDSALYLCASSWGMDTINGYTFGSGTRLTVV.